Shown below are 9 T cell receptor beta chains from a single sample sequenced in a study of T cell changes during pregnancy in multiple sclerosis (dated by TCRdb to the late 2010s). Receptor libraries were prepared by the immunoSEQ multiplex PCR assay. TCRdb re-hosts the immuneACCESS table, in-frame sequences only. Its copies lack some clones; in the studies checked, an unresolved V gene accounts for under half of them, and the cause for the rest is not known. The sample table contains about 38,000 clones; only one count was recorded for 90% of them. More than 0.55% of the sample is taken by the ten largest. This material consisted of CD4+ T cells from peripheral blood mononuclear cells, taken in the second trimester of pregnancy. The origin of the receptors is a female donor with multiple sclerosis, enrolled in a pregnancy study.

The V gene is TRBV9, the J gene TRBJ1-1; 7 bases match TRBD1. V trimming: 3 bases; J trimming: 5 bases; junction bases outside the gene matches: 7. The CDR3 is 14 residues long. Germline CDR1 SGDLS, CDR2 YYNGEE. The CDR3: CASSAGTVGTEAFF. The CDR3 bases are TGTGCCAGCAGCGCCGGGACAGTGGGGACTGAAGCTTTCTTT.

The J gene is TRBJ1-2, the V gene TRBV6-5; 8 bases line up with TRBD1. In germline, CDR1 is MNHEY, CDR2 SVGAGI. CDR3 length: 13 residues. J gave up 8 bases and V 11 bases, and 13 bases lay outside the gene matches. CDR3 nucleotide sequence: TGTGCCTCCCGAACCGGGACAGGCATCGGCTACACCTTC. Translation gives CASRTGTGIGYTF.

The rearrangement links TRBV28 to TRBJ2-5, with 8 bases identical to TRBD2. With 10 bases clipped from V and 0 bases from J, the junction kept 7 bases outside the gene matches. The CDR3 spans 14 residues. Germline-derived CDR1 and CDR2 are MDHEN and SYDVKM. The CDR3 nucleotides read TGTGCCACCCTGCCGGGACTAGACCAAGAGACCCAGTACTTC. The encoded protein is CATLPGLDQETQYF.

This clone has only one observation. The CDR3 is CASRPGGLYGYTF. The CDR3 DNA follows: TGTGCCAGCAGGCCCGGCGGACTCTATGGCTACACCTTC. J is TRBJ1-2 and V is TRBV28, with D uncertain. Trimming left V 6 bases short and J 4 bases short, with 12 bases between. The CDR3 runs 13 residues. CDR1 MDHEN and CDR2 SYDVKM come from the germline V gene.

The rearrangement links TRBV4-3 to TRBJ2-3; D is uncertain. CDR1 LGHNA and CDR2 YSLEER come from the germline V gene. The CDR3 spans 15 residues. The ends were cut back, 0 bases at V and 1 base at J, with 8 bases in the middle. CDR3 sequence (DNA): TGCGCCAGCAGCCAAGACAGCCTAGGCACAGATACGCAGTATTTT. Translated: CASSQDSLGTDTQYF.

The rearrangement uses TRBV6-1 and TRBJ2-7, with 9 positions matching TRBD1. The junction had 10 bases not matched to a gene; V was cut back by 11 bases and J by 2 bases. Germline CDR1 and CDR2: MNHNS and SASEGT. This CDR3 region has 14 residues. The CDR3 sequence: CAGTRDRAPYEQYF. CDR3 DNA: TGTGCCGGAACAAGGGACAGGGCCCCCTACGAGCAGTACTTC.

The chain recombines TRBV7-9 with TRBJ2-7, with 12 nucleotides matching TRBD2. J lost 5 bases, V lost 5 bases, and 7 bases had no gene match. Per germline, CDR1 SEHNR and CDR2 FQNEAQ (reference sequence). The CDR3 runs 15 residues. The CDR3 region is CASSARLAGVHEQYF. CDR3 DNA sequence: TGTGCCAGCAGCGCAAGACTAGCGGGAGTCCACGAGCAGTACTTC.

The chain uses TRBV6-5 and TRBJ2-1; 11 positions agree with TRBD1. V was clipped by 2 bases and J by 8 bases; unmatched bases: 5. This CDR3 region has 15 residues. Germline assignment: CDR1 MNHEY and CDR2 SVGAGI. The CDR3 protein is CASSYGDRGSYEQFF. The CDR3 nucleotides are TGTGCCAGCAGTTACGGGGACAGGGGGTCTTATGAGCAGTTCTTC.

J is TRBJ1-1 and V is TRBV28, with D uncertain. Germline CDR1 reads MDHEN; CDR2 reads SYDVKM. V lost 2 bases, J lost 1 base, and 5 bases lay in between. The CDR3 extends over 13 amino acids. This CDR3 is CASSLAGNTEAFF. Written as DNA, the CDR3 is TGTGCCAGCAGTTTAGCAGGGAACACTGAAGCTTTCTTT.